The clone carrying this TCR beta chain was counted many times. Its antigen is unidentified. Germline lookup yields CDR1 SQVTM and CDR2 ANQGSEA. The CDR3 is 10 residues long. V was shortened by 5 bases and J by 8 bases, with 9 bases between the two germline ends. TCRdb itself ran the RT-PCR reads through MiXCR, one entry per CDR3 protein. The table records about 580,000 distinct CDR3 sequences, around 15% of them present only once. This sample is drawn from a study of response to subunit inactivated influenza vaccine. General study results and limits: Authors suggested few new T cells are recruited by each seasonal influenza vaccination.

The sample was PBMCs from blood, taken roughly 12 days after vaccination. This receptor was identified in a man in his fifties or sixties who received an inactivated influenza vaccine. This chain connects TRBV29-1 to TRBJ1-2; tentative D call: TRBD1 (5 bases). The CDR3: CSVFGDGYTF. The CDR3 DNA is TGCAGCGTTTTCGGGGACGGCTACACCTTC.